The 27 T cell receptor beta chains in this list originate from one sample, sequenced in a study of Ad26.COV2.S vaccination and SARS-CoV-2 variants. Treatment reported: about 20 received Ad26.COV2.S at low or high dose, single or two shots; roughly five received placebo; per-sample allocation not given. Day 63 following the first vaccine or placebo injection was when the samples were taken. Assay used: immunoSEQ multiplex PCR; TCRdb lists only in-frame clones, some missing. Counted here are 350,000 to 450,000 clones, 80% to 95% occurring once; the ten biggest clones make up around 1.8%. The sequencing used peripheral blood, collected in a trial of Ad26.COV2.S vaccine versus placebo. All receptors come from a person between 18 and 60 years old who received the Ad26.COV2.S COVID-19 vaccine or a placebo.

Only one count was recorded for this clone. The V gene is TRBV19, the J gene TRBJ2-7; TRBD1 aligns across 9 bases. Trimming cost V 4 bases and J 3 bases; bases outside gene matches: 7. The CDR3 consists of 15 residues. From germline, CDR1 is LNHDA and CDR2 SQIVND (reference sequence). CDR3 DNA sequence: TGTGCCAGTAGTAAGGGACAGGGCACGATCTACGAGCAGTACTTC. Translating it yields CASSKGQGTIYEQYF.

V usage is TRBV12-5 and J usage is TRBJ2-5; 7 positions agree with TRBD1. The germline V gene encodes CDR1 LGHNT and CDR2 FRNRAP. Trimming cost V 7 bases and J 5 bases; bases outside gene matches: 10. The CDR3 consists of 14 residues. CDR3 residues: CASATQGVIETQYF. The CDR3 DNA sequence: TGTGCTAGTGCCACTCAGGGGGTCATTGAGACCCAGTACTTC. Full variable domain (missing parts from reference TRBV12-5 and TRBJ2-5): DARVTQTPRHKVTEMGQEVTMRCQPILGHNTVFWYRQTMMQGLELLAYFRNRAPLDDSGMPKDRFSAEMPDATLATLKIQPSEPRDSAVYFCASATQGVIETQYFGPGTRLLVL.

This chain uses TRBV6-1 with TRBJ2-7, with D uncertain. V dropped 0 bases and J dropped 7 bases, with 16 bases sitting between them. The CDR3 runs to 15 residues. Germline V gives CDR1 MNHNS, CDR2 SASEGT. CDR3: CASSEAWVPVDEQYF. The CDR3, as DNA: TGTGCCAGCAGTGAAGCATGGGTCCCCGTTGATGAGCAGTACTTC.

The chain uses TRBV19 and TRBJ1-1; D may be TRBD1 (5 bases). Trimming took 5 bases from V and 5 from J, leaving 18 bases between them. The germline CDR1 and CDR2 sequences are LNHDA and SQIVND (reference sequence). The CDR3 is 15 amino acids. The CDR3, as DNA: TGTGCCAGTAGTCTAGGGACGATGTCTGGGACTGAAGCTTTCTTT. Encoded protein: CASSLGTMSGTEAFF.

A note on this clone: At one of its ends the junction is not consistent with the germline gene, which may arise from a read error. The V and J genes are TRBV7-7 and TRBJ2-2; D ambiguous. This CDR3 has 14 residues. CDR1 is SSHAT, CDR2 FNYEAQ, per germline (reference sequence). This CDR3 is CASSLSSSRGELFF. The CDR3 region has the DNA TGTGCTAGCAGCTTGAGCTCCTCGCGCGGGGAGCTGTTTTTT.

This CDR3 is CASSFSWTDANEAFF. The CDR3 DNA follows: TGTGCCAGCAGTTTTTCATGGACAGACGCAAATGAAGCTTTCTTT. The chain has TRBV28 and TRBJ1-1; maybe TRBD1 (6 bases). With 3 bases removed from V and 7 bases from J, the gap between germline ends came to 18 bases. The CDR3 length is 15 residues. Per the germline V gene, CDR1 is MDHEN and CDR2 is SYDVKM.

The chain employs TRBV13 and TRBJ1-1, with 12 bases identical to TRBD1. Germline V gene sequence: CDR1 PRHDT, CDR2 FYEKMQ (reference sequence). V was pared by 4 bases and J by 8 bases, with 5 bases of the junction left unmatched. The CDR3 is 14 amino acids. CDR3 nucleotides: TGTGCCAGCAGCTGGGGACAGGGGGCCTGGGAAGCTTTCTTT. Protein: CASSWGQGAWEAFF.

This chain uses TRBV9 with TRBJ1-1; no firm D call. V lost 3 bases, J lost 6 bases, and 15 bases lay in between. This CDR3 has 14 residues. Germline CDR1 SGDLS, CDR2 YYNGEE. The CDR3 region has the DNA TGTGCCAGCAGCGCCACACTATCGACCCCTGAAGCTTTCTTT. Translating it yields CASSATLSTPEAFF.

The V gene is TRBV9, the J gene TRBJ1-1; D unresolved. CDR3 length: 12 residues. Germline CDR1 is SGDLS and CDR2 is YYNGEE. Trimming removed 4 bases at V and 8 bases at J, with 12 bases between. CDR3 protein: CASSSSGEEAFF. As DNA, the CDR3 is TGTGCCAGCAGCTCTAGCGGGGAAGAAGCTTTCTTT.

The chain uses TRBV15 and TRBJ2-5; TRBD2 might be the D (6 bases). The CDR3 totals 21 residues. V lost 1 base to trimming and J lost 13 bases, with 40 bases between them. In germline, CDR1 is LNHNV, CDR2 YYDKDF (reference sequence). CDR3 sequence reads: CATSRGIKPTGRRTKPNGRYF. Written as DNA, the CDR3 is TGTGCCACCAGCAGAGGCATAAAACCAACGGGCCGACGCACCAAACCCAACGGGAGGTACTTC.

The CDR3 DNA reads as TGTGCCAGCAGTTATTCTGGGACCGCCCAAGAGACCCAGTACTTC. Protein product: CASSYSGTAQETQYF. The chain carries TRBV6-6 and TRBJ2-5, with D tentatively TRBD1 or TRBD2 (5 bases each). This CDR3 has 15 residues. CDR1 is MNHNY, CDR2 SVGAGI, per germline (reference sequence). Trimming left V 3 bases short and J 1 base short, with 12 bases between.

The gene calls are TRBV6-6 and TRBJ1-2; D might be TRBD1 (6 bases). Germline CDR1 is MNHNY and CDR2 is SVGAGI (reference sequence). The V and J ends lost 5 bases and 11 bases respectively, with 18 bases between them. The CDR3 runs to 13 residues. The CDR3 DNA reads as TGTGCCAGCAGTGTTAGAAGGGGAGGGGGTTACACCTTC. Encoded protein: CASSVRRGGGYTF.

This chain uses TRBV28 with TRBJ2-3; TRBD1 aligns across 9 bases. The CDR3 spans 12 residues. Trimming took 11 bases from V and 6 from J; bases not matched to a gene: 6. Per the germline V gene, CDR1 is MDHEN and CDR2 is SYDVKM. The CDR3 nucleotides read TGTGCCGTACAGGGGGCTGATGATACGCAGTATTTT. Translating gives CAVQGADDTQYF. Together with reference TRBV28 and TRBJ2-3, the CDR3 gives the full variable domain: DVKVTQSSRYLVKRTGEKVFLECVQDMDHENMFWYRQDPGLGLRLIYFSYDVKMKEKGDIPEGYSVSREKKERFSLILESASTNQTSMYLCAVQGADDTQYFGPGTRLTVL.

This clone was detected a few times. V usage is TRBV13 and J usage is TRBJ1-1; no clear D gene. Germline V lookup: CDR1 PRHDT, CDR2 FYEKMQ (reference sequence). The CDR3 extends over 11 amino acids. Trimming stripped 5 bases from V and 5 bases from J, with 6 bases between. CDR3 DNA: TGTGCCAGCAGCCAACTTACTGAAGCTTTCTTT. Residues: CASSQLTEAFF.

This chain uses TRBV5-4 with TRBJ2-2; no reliable D call. The ends were cut back, 0 bases at V and 4 bases at J, with 7 bases in the middle. The CDR3 extends over 14 amino acids. Germline CDR1 and CDR2: SGHNT and YYREEE (reference sequence). The CDR3 DNA reads as TGTGCCAGCAGCTTGGCCCAGACCACCGGGGAGCTGTTTTTT. It codes for CASSLAQTTGELFF.

This chain uses TRBV6-6 with TRBJ1-3; 7 bases fit TRBD1. CDR3 length equals 12 residues. V shed 8 bases and J 4 bases; nucleotides not matched to a gene: 2. Germline CDR1 is MNHNY and CDR2 is SVGAGI (reference sequence). CDR3 region: CASGGGGNTIYF. The CDR3 DNA is TGTGCCAGCGGAGGGGGCGGAAACACCATATATTTT.

The gene calls are TRBV3-1 (or the pseudogene TRBV3-2) and TRBJ1-1, with D unclear. With 4 bases removed from V and 5 bases from J, the gap between germline ends came to 17 bases. The CDR3 extends over 15 amino acids. Per the germline V gene, CDR1 is LGHDT and CDR2 is YNNKEL (reference sequence). Written as DNA, the CDR3 is TGTGCCAGCAGCCGAAACGACCTAGGGAGGACTGAAGCTTTCTTT. Encoded protein: CASSRNDLGRTEAFF.

The chain couples TRBV3-1 (or the pseudogene TRBV3-2) to TRBJ2-3, with no clear D. The germline V gene has CDR1 LGHDT and CDR2 YNNKEL (reference sequence). CDR3 size: 14 residues. Trimming shortened V by 2 bases and J by 6 bases, and 12 bases separated the two germline ends. The CDR3 nucleotides are TGTGCCAGCAGCCAACAGGTCCTTGTGGATACGCAGTATTTT. Encoded protein: CASSQQVLVDTQYF.

The genes are TRBV7-8 and TRBJ2-1; 10 positions match TRBD2. CDR1 and CDR2 from the germline V gene are SGHVS and FQNEAQ. CDR3 length: 20 amino acids. V shed 2 bases, J shed 3 bases, and the junction held 16 bases outside the gene matches. The CDR3 is CASSLTPRQLSGGDYNEQFF. Written as DNA, the CDR3 is TGTGCCAGCAGCTTAACGCCTAGACAGCTAAGCGGGGGGGACTACAATGAGCAGTTCTTC.

The rearrangement joins TRBV29-1 to TRBJ1-4; D not certain. Trimming left V 4 bases short and J 4 bases short, with 4 bases between. CDR1 and CDR2 (germline): SQVTM, ANQGSEA. The CDR3 extends over 11 amino acids. The CDR3 region is CSVADNEKLFF. The CDR3 nucleotides are TGCAGCGTTGCAGATAATGAAAAACTGTTTTTT.

The chain is built from TRBV6-2 or TRBV6-3 and TRBJ1-2; 10 bases are shared with TRBD1. This CDR3 is built from 15 residues. Germline lookup yields CDR1 MNHEY and CDR2 SVGEGT. With V trimmed by 5 bases and J by 2 bases, 5 bases remained unmatched. CDR3 in DNA: TGTGCCAGCAGTGAGACAGGGGGCCGGAACTATGGCTACACCTTC. This gives the protein CASSETGGRNYGYTF.

The V call is TRBV14, the J call TRBJ1-1; 10 bases map to TRBD1. Germline CDR1 reads SGHDN; CDR2 reads FVKESK. V gave up 0 bases and J gave up 11 bases; unmatched junction bases: 6. CDR3 length: 14 residues. DNA of the CDR3: TGTGCCAGCAGCCAAGATGCCGGGACAGGGGCGGCTTTCTTT. Amino acids: CASSQDAGTGAAFF.

The rearrangement joins TRBV5-1 to TRBJ2-7; D might be TRBD1 or TRBD2, each matching 6 bases. From germline, CDR1 is SGHRS and CDR2 YFSETQ. The CDR3 spans 16 residues. V was clipped by 0 bases and J by 1 base, with 14 bases between them. The CDR3 loop reads CASSLEGGPISYEQYF. The DNA for the CDR3 is TGCGCCAGCAGCTTGGAAGGGGGGCCCATATCCTACGAGCAGTACTTC.

The CDR3 nucleotides read TGCGCCAGCAGCTTGGATGGGTCTGGGGCCAACGTCCTGACTTTC. The encoded protein is CASSLDGSGANVLTF. The V and J genes are TRBV5-1 and TRBJ2-6; D unresolved. This CDR3 is 15 amino acids long. Trimming pared 0 bases from V and 1 base from J, leaving 5 bases between. CDR1 SGHRS and CDR2 YFSETQ come from the germline V gene.

The V and J genes are TRBV6-5 and TRBJ1-6, with 10 bases that match TRBD1. This CDR3 is built from 15 residues. Germline V gives CDR1 MNHEY, CDR2 SVGAGI. V gave up 6 bases and J gave up 7 bases; unmatched junction bases: 6. CDR3 loop: CASRSRGQGNSPLHF. Here the CDR3 DNA reads TGTGCCAGCAGGTCAAGGGGACAGGGGAATTCACCCCTCCACTTT.

The V and J genes are TRBV4-1 and TRBJ2-6; 9 bases map to TRBD1. The V segment lost 4 bases and the J segment 0 bases; nucleotides outside the gene matches: 7. Germline values: CDR1 MGHRA, CDR2 YSYEKL. CDR3 length: 18 amino acids. CDR3 in amino acids: CASSRAGTGYSGANVLTF. Here the CDR3 DNA reads TGCGCCAGCAGCCGCGCCGGGACAGGGTACTCTGGGGCCAACGTCCTGACTTTC.

The table lists this clone with a count of one. The CDR3 loop reads CASSDFRGTGYSNQPQHF. The CDR3 DNA is TGTGCCAGCAGTGACTTTCGCGGGACAGGATATAGCAATCAGCCCCAGCATTTT. V gene TRBV6-4 combines with J gene TRBJ1-5; the match to TRBD1 covers 8 bases. Per the germline V gene, CDR1 is MRHNA and CDR2 is SNTAGT. V trimming: 1 base; J trimming: 0 bases; junction bases outside the gene matches: 8. The CDR3 is 18 amino acids.